Presented here are 16 T cell receptor beta chains from one specimen sequenced in a study of glioma-infiltrating T cells. TCR alpha and beta CDR3 regions were amplified from RNA using iRepertoire nested multiplex PCR. TCRdb ran MiXCR on the multiplex PCR reads and lists one entry per CDR3 protein. The sample has about 180,000 distinct CDR3 sequences; about 47% are singletons. Sequenced: glioma tissue, nonneoplastic brain tissue, or PBMCs (not recorded which). These receptors all come from a human donor with low-grade glioma or glioblastoma, undergoing nonglioma brain surgery, or in good health (not recorded which).

Comment on this clonotype: This may stem from a read error, because a much larger clone lies one nucleotide away. The chain links TRBV2 to TRBJ2-3; the D gene is possibly TRBD2 (5 bases). CDR1 and CDR2 (germline): SNHLY, FYNNEI. CDR3 size: 14 residues. The CDR3 loop is CASSGSPSTDTHYF. The CDR3 region has the DNA TGTGCCAGCAGCGGCAGCCCTAGCACAGATACGCATTATTTT.

This clonotype came up a few times. The chain couples TRBV5-4 to TRBJ2-3; D gene unclear. CDR1 is SGHNT, CDR2 YYREEE, per germline (reference sequence). The CDR3 spans 13 residues. The ends were cut back, 4 bases at V and 2 bases at J, with 8 bases in the middle. The CDR3 is CASSPSITDTQYF. CDR3 bases: TGTGCCAGCAGCCCCAGCATCACAGATACGCAGTATTTT.

About this clonotype: A clone one base away is much larger, so this may be a read error. The chain recombines TRBV28 with TRBJ2-1; 7 positions match TRBD1. The CDR3 totals 16 residues. Germline CDR1 MDHEN, CDR2 SYDVKM. V dropped 5 bases and J dropped 9; count of bases not matched to a gene: 16. The DNA of the CDR3 is TGTGCCAGCAGTCCGCGCAGGGGGAAGGGATCCAGTGAGCAGTTCTTC. It codes for CASSPRRGKGSSEQFF.

On this clonotype itself: This sequence may be a read error, since a much larger clone differs from it by one base. The V call is TRBV20-1, the J call TRBJ2-7; D is possibly TRBD2 (5 bases). The germline CDR1 and CDR2 sequences are DFQATT and SNEGSKA (reference sequence). The V gene lost 8 bases and the J gene lost 0 bases, with 11 bases spanning the gap. The CDR3 totals 12 residues. The CDR3 region has the DNA TGCAGTTCTTGGGAGAGCTCCTACGAGCAGTACTTC. This translates into CSSWESSYEQYF.

A word on this clonotype: An end of the junction differs from the germline gene, which may be a read error. The CDR3 is CASSRRTRTDRQYF. DNA for the CDR3: TGCGCCAGCAGCCGAAGGACACGCACAGATAGGCAGTATTTT. The V and J genes are TRBV6-2 or TRBV6-3 and TRBJ2-3; a possible D gene is TRBD1 (5 bases). The CDR3 is 14 amino acids. Germline CDR1 MNHEY, CDR2 SVGEGT.

For this clonotype: A much bigger clone sits one base away, suggesting this may be a read error. This sequence joins TRBV7-6 and TRBJ2-1, with D perhaps given as TRBD1 or TRBD2 (5 bases each). This CDR3 is built from 14 residues. Germline CDR1 SGHVS, CDR2 FNYEAQ. This CDR3 is CASSLGPTTNEHFF. The DNA of the CDR3 is TGTGCCAGCAGCCTGGGACCGACTACGAATGAGCATTTCTTC.

Regarding this clonotype: The junction departs from the called germline gene at one end, perhaps through a read error. The rearrangement links TRBV3-1 to TRBJ2-3, with TRBD2 identical over 8 bases. This CDR3 region has 15 residues. Germline CDR1 LGHDT, CDR2 YNNKEL (reference sequence). CDR3 loop: CASTQGGGRTDTQYF. CDR3 DNA sequence: TGTGCCAGCACCCAAGGAGGCGGGAGGACAGATACGCAGTATTTT.

This clonotype has just a few counts. The chain employs TRBV7-6 and TRBJ1-6, with TRBD1 matching over 9 bases. J gave up 5 bases and V 5 bases, and 4 bases lay outside the gene matches. Germline V gene lookup returns CDR1 SGHVS and CDR2 FNYEAQ. This CDR3 has 15 amino acids. This chain's CDR3 is CASSRQGGDNSPLHF. The CDR3 DNA is TGTGCCAGCAGCCGACAGGGGGGAGATAATTCACCCCTCCACTTT.

This clonotype was seen ten or more times. The V and J genes are TRBV28 and TRBJ1-2; unclear D gene. The germline V gene has CDR1 MDHEN and CDR2 SYDVKM. The V and J ends lost 4 bases and 7 bases respectively, with 19 bases between them. The CDR3 spans 15 residues. CDR3 DNA: TGTGCCAGCAGTTGGGGATTGAGGTCAGGCGGTGGCTACACCTTC. This codes for CASSWGLRSGGGYTF.

The chain combines TRBV27 with TRBJ2-5, with D unresolved. The CDR3 loop spans 11 amino acids. V was clipped by 11 bases and J by 6 bases, with 13 bases between them. The V gene's germline CDR1 is MNHEY and CDR2 SMNVEV (reference sequence). DNA of the CDR3: TGTGCCTCGCGAGCAGCCCAGACCCAGTACTTC. It translates to CASRAAQTQYF.

A remark on this clonotype: A much larger clone differs from this one at a single base, so this may be a read error. This chain joins TRBV28 and TRBJ2-1; 8 nucleotides align to TRBD2. Germline values: CDR1 MDHEN, CDR2 SYDVKM. This CDR3 has 13 amino acids. Trimming at V came to 10 bases and at J to 10 bases, leaving 12 bases not matched to a gene. CDR3 protein: CATHSGDVVEQFF. CDR3 nucleotides: TGTGCCACCCATAGCGGGGATGTAGTCGAGCAGTTCTTC.

This clonotype has ten or more counts. The rearrangement joins TRBV2 to TRBJ1-3; D remains ambiguous. Germline lookup yields CDR1 SNHLY and CDR2 FYNNEI. Trimming shortened V by 6 bases and J by 2 bases, and 11 bases separated the two germline ends. CDR3 length: 14 residues. As DNA, the CDR3 is TGTGCCAGCAGGGTCGGACCCGCTGGAAACACCATATATTTT. It specifies CASRVGPAGNTIYF. Looking up the rest from reference TRBV2 and TRBJ1-3 gives the full variable domain: EPEVTQTPSHQVTQMGQEVILRCVPISNHLYFYWYRQILGQKVEFLVSFYNNEISEKSEIFDDQFSVERPDGSNFTLKIRSTKLEDSAMYFCASRVGPAGNTIYFGEGSWLTVV.

As to this clonotype: An end of the junction does not agree with germline; a read error may underlie this. The rearrangement joins TRBV4-1 to TRBJ1-3, with D tentatively TRBD1 (6 bases). The CDR3 has 15 amino acids. Germline loops: CDR1 MGHRA, CDR2 YSYEKL. The CDR3 reads CASSPTGTYGKTIYF. As DNA, the CDR3 is TGCGCCAGCAGCCCAACCGGGACATACGGAAAAACCATATATTTT.

This clonotype was counted many times. The V gene is TRBV19, the J gene TRBJ1-5, with D possibly TRBD1 on 5 matching bases. Trimming removed 10 bases at V and 6 bases at J, with 22 bases between. Germline lookup yields CDR1 LNHDA and CDR2 SQIVND (reference sequence). This CDR3 has 15 residues. The CDR3 reads CATINQAVGGQPQHF. The DNA for the CDR3 is TGTGCCACTATCAACCAAGCGGTCGGGGGTCAGCCCCAGCATTTT.

This clonotype was seen only once. A clone one base away is much larger, so this may be a read error. The missing conserved phenylalanine or tryptophan at the end of this CDR3 makes a read error likely. J is TRBJ1-2 and V is TRBV2; D unresolved. V lost 7 bases, J lost 4 bases, and 10 bases lay in between. This CDR3 spans 12 amino acids. From germline, CDR1 is SNHLY and CDR2 FYNNEI. The CDR3 DNA follows: TGTGCCAGCAAGGTGGGAGGCTATGGCTACACCTTA. Translating gives CASKVGGYGYTL.

This clonotype has just a few counts. J is TRBJ2-3 and V is TRBV11-2; 9 bases fit TRBD2. Germline CDR1 SGHAT, CDR2 FQNNGV. There are 17 residues in the CDR3. V lost 5 bases and J lost 5; bases outside the gene matches: 14. In nucleotides, the CDR3 is TGTGCCAGCAGCCCATATAGCGGGAGAACGGTAGGAGATACGCAGTATTTT. As protein: CASSPYSGRTVGDTQYF.